What follows is one T cell receptor (beta chain) and its context. Its antigen remains unknown. The treatment: approximately nine-day PBMC culture with coronavirus spike peptide pools or control peptides (ViraFEST assay). This sample is drawn from a study of vaccination and CD4 T cells after COVID-19. For the study at large: Taking of post-vaccine samples occurred a median approximately 76 days after dose two (range 14 to 241). Study-level results: SARS-CoV-2-reactive clonotypes showed a nonsignificant median rise from approximately 23 to 38.

The Oncomine TCR Beta short-read assay sequenced DNA from cultured CD4+ T cells. Researchers extracted genomic DNA from CD4+ T cells that had been cultured. TCRdb redid the calling of the PCR reads with MiXCR, one entry per CDR3 protein. The sample records about 20,000 distinct CDR3 sequences, roughly half being singletons. This clonotype was sampled from a human donor who had recovered from COVID-19. Specimen: CD4+ T cells from blood, cultured in vitro.

CDR3 sequence reads: CAYGPPNYGYTF. The CDR3 nucleotides read TGCGCCTACGGACCCCCGAACTATGGCTACACCTTC. This sequence joins TRBV20-1 and TRBJ1-2; D call uncertain. Germline assignment: CDR1 DFQATT and CDR2 SNEGSKA (reference sequence). The CDR3 loop spans 12 amino acids.